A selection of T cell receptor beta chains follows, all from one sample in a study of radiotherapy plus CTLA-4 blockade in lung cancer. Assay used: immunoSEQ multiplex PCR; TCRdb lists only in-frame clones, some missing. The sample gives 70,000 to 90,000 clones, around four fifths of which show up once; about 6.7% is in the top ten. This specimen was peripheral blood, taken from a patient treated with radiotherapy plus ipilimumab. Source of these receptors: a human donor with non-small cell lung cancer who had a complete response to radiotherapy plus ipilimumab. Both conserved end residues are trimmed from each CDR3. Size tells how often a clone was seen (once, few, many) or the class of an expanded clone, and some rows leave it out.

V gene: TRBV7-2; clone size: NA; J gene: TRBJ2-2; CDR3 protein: ASRPGGGVTGELF
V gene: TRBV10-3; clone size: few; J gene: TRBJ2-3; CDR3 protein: AIRTSGRTDTQY
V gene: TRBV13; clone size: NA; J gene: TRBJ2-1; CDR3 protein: ASSLGGSYNEQF
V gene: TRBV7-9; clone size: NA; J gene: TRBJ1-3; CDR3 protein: ASSYRGAGNTIY
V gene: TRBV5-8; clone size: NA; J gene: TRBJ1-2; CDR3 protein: ASSLGRQARGYT
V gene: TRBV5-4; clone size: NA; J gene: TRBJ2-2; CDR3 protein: ASSLGYGTGELF
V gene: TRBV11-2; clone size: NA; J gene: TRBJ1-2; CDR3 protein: ASSLQGAGGYT
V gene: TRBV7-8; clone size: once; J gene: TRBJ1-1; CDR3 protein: ASSPHLKQGLNTEAF
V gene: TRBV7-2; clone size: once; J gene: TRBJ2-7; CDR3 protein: ASSLPSAGSYEQY
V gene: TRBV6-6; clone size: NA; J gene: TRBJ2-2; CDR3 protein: ASSYDHYTGELF
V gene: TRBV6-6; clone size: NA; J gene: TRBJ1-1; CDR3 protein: ASKVRRRGDTEAF
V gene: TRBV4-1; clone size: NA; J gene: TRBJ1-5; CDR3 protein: ASSHGTGNQPQH
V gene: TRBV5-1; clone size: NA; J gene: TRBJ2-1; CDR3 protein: ASSEVAGGYNEQF
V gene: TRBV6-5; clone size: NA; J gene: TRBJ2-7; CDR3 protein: ASSLPQGSSYEQY
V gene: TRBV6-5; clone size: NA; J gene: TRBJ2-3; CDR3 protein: ASSYGGVSDTQY
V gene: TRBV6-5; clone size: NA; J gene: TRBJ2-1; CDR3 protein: ASRPGGLGNEQF
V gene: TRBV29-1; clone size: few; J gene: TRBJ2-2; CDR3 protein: SVEEVAGRELF